These 17 T cell receptor beta chains were all obtained from the same sample, sequenced in a study of T cells in Graves' hyperthyroidism and ophthalmopathy. Researchers amplified the TCR beta CDR3 regions from RNA transcripts. HTBI primers were the set used in a first-round RT-PCR of the TCR CDR3. TCRdb ran MiXCR on the multiplex PCR reads and lists one entry per CDR3 protein. The sample holds a few hundred thousand distinct CDR3 sequences; about a sixth are singletons and the top ten take 3% to 4%. Sequenced: blood. These receptors originate from a woman in her thirties or forties with Graves' ophthalmopathy.

There are many counts of this clonotype. The chain uses TRBV2 and TRBJ2-2; 9 bases map to TRBD2. Germline V gene data show CDR1 as SNHLY and CDR2 as FYNNEI. The J segment lost 5 bases and the V segment lost 2 bases, leaving 9 bases of the junction unmatched. The CDR3 extends over 17 amino acids. CDR3 DNA sequence: TGTGCCAGCAGTGAATGGGGCGGGAGGGGAGAGACCGGGGAGCTGTTTTTT. It encodes CASSEWGGRGETGELFF.

The chain is built from TRBV20-1 and TRBJ2-7; D possibly corresponds to TRBD2 (6 bases). Germline V gene lookup returns CDR1 DFQATT and CDR2 SNEGSKA (reference sequence). This CDR3 contains 14 residues. V was trimmed by 5 bases and J by 2 bases, leaving 16 bases between them. In DNA, the CDR3 is TGCAGTGCTCCGGCCGGGACTTATACCTACGAGCAGTACTTC. This encodes CSAPAGTYTYEQYF.

The CDR3 nucleotides are TGTGCCAGCAGTCTAGCGGGAGGGTTTATCACCGGGGAGCTGTTTTTT. This codes for CASSLAGGFITGELFF. The V call is TRBV28, the J call TRBJ2-2, with TRBD2 matching 12 bases. The CDR3 consists of 16 residues. The V gene's germline CDR1 is MDHEN and CDR2 SYDVKM. V shed 5 bases and J 4 bases; nucleotides not matched to a gene: 5.

The chain uses TRBV11-1 and TRBJ1-1; TRBD1 matches at 10 bases. Germline CDR1 and CDR2: SGHAT and FQDESV (reference sequence). CDR3 length: 18 amino acids. The V segment lost 3 bases and the J segment 7 bases; nucleotides outside the gene matches: 17. CDR3 nucleotide sequence: TGTGCCAGCAGCTTTCCGGCGGGGACAGGGGACATACCAGATGAAGCTTTCTTT. This gives the protein CASSFPAGTGDIPDEAFF.

In its sample, this clonotype was seen many times. J is TRBJ1-1 and V is TRBV20-1; 7 bases are shared with TRBD1. The V segment lost 1 base and the J segment 3 bases; nucleotides outside the gene matches: 5. This CDR3 contains 14 residues. CDR1 and CDR2 from the germline V gene are DFQATT and SNEGSKA (reference sequence). The CDR3 nucleotides read TGCAGTGCTAGAGGGGGCAGGGGGGACACTGAAGCTTTCTTT. Protein: CSARGGRGDTEAFF.

Points on this clonotype: Mismatch with germline at one junction end may stem from a read error. J is TRBJ2-2 and V is TRBV5-8, with D perhaps assigned TRBD1 or TRBD2 (5 bases each). The germline V gene has CDR1 SGHTS and CDR2 YDEGEE. The CDR3 totals 15 residues. The CDR3 region is CASSLVGQYTGELFF. The CDR3 region has the DNA TGTGCCAGCAGCTTGGTGGGGCAGTACACCGGGGAGCTATTTTTT. Variable domain in full (rest from reference TRBV5-8 and TRBJ2-2): EAGVTQSPTHLIKTRGQQATLRCSPISGHTSVYWYQQALGLGLQFLLWYDEGEERNRGNFPPRFSGRQFPNYSSELNVNALELEDSALYLCASSLVGQYTGELFFGEGSRLTVL.

There are many counts of this clonotype. The gene calls are TRBV12-3 or TRBV12-4 and TRBJ2-2; D is tentatively TRBD1 or TRBD2 (5 bases each). CDR3 size: 15 residues. V lost 3 bases, J lost 4 bases, and 12 bases lay in between. The CDR3 loop is CASSFRELGTGELFF. CDR3 nucleotides: TGTGCCAGCAGTTTCAGGGAGCTCGGCACCGGGGAGCTGTTTTTT.

This chain uses TRBV19 with TRBJ2-1; 8 nucleotides line up with TRBD2. V lost 5 bases to trimming and J lost 6 bases; unmatched junction nucleotides: 9. The germline CDR1 and CDR2 sequences are LNHDA and SQIVND (reference sequence). The CDR3 runs to 15 residues. As DNA, the CDR3 is TGTGCCAGTAGTCGAAGCGGGAGTGACGGCAATGAGCAGTTCTTC. Protein product: CASSRSGSDGNEQFF.

This clonotype was detected only a few times. This chain connects TRBV5-1 to TRBJ2-7; either TRBD1 or TRBD2 may fit D (5 bases each). The CDR3 length is 12 residues. The germline V and J ends were trimmed by 5 bases and 2 bases, with 8 bases remaining between them. Germline V gene data show CDR1 as SGHRS and CDR2 as YFSETQ. The CDR3 sequence is CASRRGPYEQYF. The CDR3 bases are TGCGCCAGCAGACGGGGCCCCTACGAGCAGTACTTC. Together with reference TRBV5-1 and TRBJ2-7, the CDR3 gives the full variable domain: KAGVTQTPRYLIKTRGQQVTLSCSPISGHRSVSWYQQTPGQGLQFLFEYFSETQRNKGNFPGRFSGRQFSNSRSEMNVSTLELGDSALYLCASRRGPYEQYFGPGTRLTVT.

The V call is TRBV4-1, the J call TRBJ2-7; TRBD2 agrees at 8 bases. The germline V gene encodes CDR1 MGHRA and CDR2 YSYEKL. The CDR3 has 15 amino acids. With V trimmed by 0 bases and J by 0 bases, 1 base remained unmatched. In DNA, the CDR3 is TGCGCCAGCAGCCAAGAAGGGACTAGCTCCTACGAGCAGTACTTC. This gives the protein CASSQEGTSSYEQYF.

This clonotype was found a few times. This sequence joins TRBV12-3 or TRBV12-4 and TRBJ2-1, with 12 positions matching TRBD2. The CDR3 length is 15 residues. Trimming removed 7 bases from V and 7 bases from J; junction bases left unmatched: 8. The CDR3 is CASKASGGASNEQFF. CDR3 in DNA: TGTGCCAGCAAGGCTAGCGGGGGGGCGTCAAATGAGCAGTTCTTC.

This rearrangement joins TRBV28 to TRBJ2-1, with 9 positions matching TRBD2. The trim removed 8 bases at V and 7 bases at J, leaving 12 bases unmatched. CDR1 and CDR2 from the germline V gene are MDHEN and SYDVKM. CDR3 length: 15 amino acids. CDR3 sequence: CASPPLLAGENEQFF. The CDR3 DNA sequence: TGTGCCAGCCCCCCACTATTAGCGGGAGAAAATGAGCAGTTCTTC.

About this clonotype: This may be a read error, as it is one base from a much larger clone. This chain links TRBV18 with TRBJ2-1, with 8 nucleotides matching TRBD1. This CDR3 comprises 15 residues. V shed 6 bases, J shed 3 bases, and the junction held 7 bases outside the gene matches. Germline CDR1 and CDR2: KGHSH and LQKENI. Written as DNA, the CDR3 is TGTGCCAGCTCGGTCGGACAGGGAGGCTACAATGAGCAGTTCTTC. Protein sequence: CASSVGQGGYNEQFF.

The CDR3 DNA reads as TGCGCCAGCAGCCAAGATAAAACAGGGAATGAGCCCCAGCATTTT. It specifies CASSQDKTGNEPQHF. The genes are TRBV4-1 and TRBJ1-5; a possible D gene is TRBD1 (6 bases). CDR1 and CDR2 (germline): MGHRA, YSYEKL. The CDR3 totals 15 residues. The V and J ends lost 0 bases and 8 bases respectively, with 14 bases between them.

In this sample, this clonotype turned up a few times. The rearrangement joins TRBV15 to TRBJ2-5; D is undetermined. Trimming pared 0 bases from V and 3 bases from J, leaving 5 bases between. Germline assignment: CDR1 LNHNV and CDR2 YYDKDF (reference sequence). The CDR3 extends over 13 amino acids. The CDR3 DNA reads as TGTGCCACCAGCAGAGATGCAGAAGAGACCCAGTACTTC. Encoded protein: CATSRDAEETQYF.

In this sample, this clonotype turned up many times. V and J are TRBV20-1 and TRBJ1-2, with D perhaps TRBD1 (6 bases). Germline loops: CDR1 DFQATT, CDR2 SNEGSKA (reference sequence). CDR3 length: 17 residues. V was cut by 0 bases and J by 0 bases, with 17 bases left in between. The chain's CDR3 is CSARDGGHTIPNYGYTF. Here the CDR3 DNA reads TGCAGTGCTAGAGATGGGGGGCATACTATCCCTAACTATGGCTACACCTTC.

This clonotype has at least ten counts. V usage is TRBV3-1 and J usage is TRBJ1-1, with TRBD1 identical over 7 bases. The V and J ends lost 2 bases and 4 bases, in that order; junction bases with no gene match: 4. The germline gives CDR1 LGHDT, CDR2 YNNKEL (reference sequence). The CDR3 spans 14 residues. CDR3 protein: CASSQYNRGTEAFF. The CDR3 nucleotides read TGTGCCAGCAGCCAATACAACAGGGGCACTGAAGCTTTCTTT. The variable domain in full, with the rest retrieved from reference TRBV3-1 and TRBJ1-1, is DTAVSQTPKYLVTQMGNDKSIKCEQNLGHDTMYWYKQDSKKFLKIMFSYNNKELIINETVPNRFSPKSPDKAHLNLHINSLELGDSAVYFCASSQYNRGTEAFFGQGTRLTVV.